This entry lists 8 T cell receptor beta chains sequenced from one sample in a study of CD8+ T cells in alopecia areata. Treatment denoted: oral pan-JAK inhibitor, 5-10 mg twice daily. It was cDNA, reverse transcribed from extracted RNA, that served as the sequencing template. The assay was immunoSEQ multiplex PCR, and TCRdb's table has in-frame clones only and misses some. This table holds 270,000 or so clones, roughly 64% found once. Sequenced material: CD4+ T cells sorted from blood, taken at week 24, from a patient treated with tofacitinib. These receptors were collected from a human donor with alopecia areata.

In regard to this clone: Other DNA sequences from this sample encode an identical CDR3 as well. This rearrangement joins TRBV7-2 to TRBJ1-5; 8 positions match TRBD1. Germline-derived CDR1 and CDR2 are SGHTA and FQGNSA. V dropped 2 bases and J dropped 7; count of bases not matched to a gene: 4. The CDR3 sequence is 14 residues long. The CDR3 DNA reads as TGTGCCAGCAGCTTAATCGGGACAGGACAGCCCCAGCATTTT. Protein sequence: CASSLIGTGQPQHF.

This clone was recorded a few times. The chain couples TRBV18 to TRBJ1-6; D gene ambiguous. CDR1 is KGHSH, CDR2 LQKENI, per germline. Trimming took off 3 bases at V and 9 bases at J, with 21 bases between the two ends. CDR3 length: 17 amino acids. This CDR3 is CASSPIRPGRVVSPLHF. CDR3 DNA sequence: TGTGCCAGCTCACCGATCCGTCCGGGGAGGGTTGTTTCACCCCTCCACTTT. Full variable domain (remainder filled in from reference TRBV18 and TRBJ1-6): NAGVMQNPRHLVRRRGQEARLRCSPMKGHSHVYWYRQLPEEGLKFMVYLQKENIIDESGMPKERFSAEFPKEGPSILRIQQVVRGDSAAYFCASSPIRPGRVVSPLHFGNGTRLTVT.

This chain connects TRBV2 to TRBJ2-5; tentatively, D is TRBD1 or TRBD2 (5 bases each). Between the trimmed V and J ends, which lost 2 bases and 2 bases, there was a span of 12 bases. From germline, CDR1 is SNHLY and CDR2 FYNNEI. The CDR3 runs to 15 residues. The CDR3 loop is CASSEQGPGQETQYF. DNA for the CDR3: TGTGCCAGCAGTGAACAGGGACCAGGACAAGAGACCCAGTACTTC.

The V and J genes are TRBV7-2 and TRBJ1-4, with a tentative D call TRBD1 (5 bases). The V and J ends lost 4 bases and 0 bases respectively, with 9 bases between them. There are 15 residues in the CDR3. Germline loops: CDR1 SGHTA, CDR2 FQGNSA. The CDR3 DNA reads as TGTGCCAGCAGCTATACAGGAGCAACTAATGAAAAACTGTTTTTT. Its translation: CASSYTGATNEKLFF.

This sequence joins TRBV7-9 and TRBJ2-7; D ambiguous. The CDR3 contains 15 residues. Germline values: CDR1 SEHNR, CDR2 FQNEAQ (reference sequence). Trimming left V 4 bases short and J 2 bases short, with 15 bases between. CDR3: CASSWAGPHPYEQYF. CDR3 coding DNA: TGTGCCAGCAGCTGGGCTGGGCCCCATCCCTACGAGCAGTACTTC.

The sample holds a few counts of this clone. J is TRBJ2-3 and V is TRBV4-3; unclear D gene. CDR1 and CDR2 from the germline V gene are LGHNA and YSLEER. CDR3 size: 15 residues. The V end lost 0 bases, the J end lost 2 bases, and 9 bases lay between the germline ends. The CDR3 nucleotides read TGCGCCAGCAGCCAAGATTCAACGGTCACAGATACGCAGTATTTT. Its translation: CASSQDSTVTDTQYF.

The chain carries TRBV11-2 and TRBJ1-2; D possibly corresponds to TRBD1 (5 bases). This CDR3 contains 13 residues. V was shortened by 5 bases and J by 3 bases, with 10 bases between the two germline ends. CDR1 and CDR2 from the germline V gene are SGHAT and FQNNGV. The CDR3 region has the DNA TGTGCCAGCAGCCCGGAGGGGTACTATGGCTACACCTTC. Residues: CASSPEGYYGYTF.

The CDR3 protein is CASSPHNYGYTF. CDR3 sequence (DNA): TGTGCCAGCAGCCCTCATAACTATGGCTACACCTTC. The rearrangement uses TRBV7-9 and TRBJ1-2; D is unclear. Trimming shortened V by 5 bases and J by 1 base, and 5 bases separated the two germline ends. Germline assignment: CDR1 SEHNR and CDR2 FQNEAQ (reference sequence). This CDR3 has 12 amino acids.